What follows describes a single TCR beta chain. The antigen is undetermined. Germline V gene lookup returns CDR1 SGHRS and CDR2 YFSETQ. CDR3 size: 16 residues. V was clipped by 6 bases and J by 4 bases; unmatched bases: 10. This sample was taken from a study of cytomegalovirus exposure and HLA in healthy donors. Researchers ran the PCR with 60 Vbeta and 13 Jbeta primers. Original handling: Roughly 11 million of the roughly 80 million unique TCR beta chains counted in a later analysis were shared. Data came from immunoSEQ multiplex PCR; TCRdb stores just in-frame clones and leaves some out. That table supplies the V and J calls and clone size; D and trimming were determined from the DNA. The table has fewer than 200,000 clones, roughly 85% seen once; the top ten hold approximately 1.6%. Findings and caveats of the study: As a later analysis showed, a missense DCLRE1C variant was linked to trimming of TCR beta V- and J-genes. Common viral pathogens were later found to be apparently linked to several of the most significant clusters. Certain sequence variants were highly shared and formed a cluster, and this cluster was likely a sequencing artifact.

V is TRBV5-1 and J is TRBJ2-2; 9 nucleotides line up with TRBD2. This receptor was taken from a male donor in good health and CMV-seronegative. Sequencing was carried out using PBMCs. The CDR3 nucleotides read TGCGCCAGCAATTACGGACTAGCGATTGTCACCGGGGAGCTGTTTTTT. As protein: CASNYGLAIVTGELFF.